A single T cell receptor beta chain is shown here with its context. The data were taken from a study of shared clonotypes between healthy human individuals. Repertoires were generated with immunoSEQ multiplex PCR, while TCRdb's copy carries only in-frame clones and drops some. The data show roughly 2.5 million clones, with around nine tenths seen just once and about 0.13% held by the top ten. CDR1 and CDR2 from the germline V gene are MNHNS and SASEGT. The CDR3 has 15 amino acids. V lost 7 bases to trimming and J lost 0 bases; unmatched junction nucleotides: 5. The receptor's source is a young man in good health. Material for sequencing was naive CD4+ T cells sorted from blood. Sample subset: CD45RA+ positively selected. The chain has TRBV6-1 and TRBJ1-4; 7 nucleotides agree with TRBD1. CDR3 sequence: CASTPGTATNEKLFF. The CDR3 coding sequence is TGTGCCAGCACCCCTGGGACAGCAACTAATGAAAAACTGTTTTTT.